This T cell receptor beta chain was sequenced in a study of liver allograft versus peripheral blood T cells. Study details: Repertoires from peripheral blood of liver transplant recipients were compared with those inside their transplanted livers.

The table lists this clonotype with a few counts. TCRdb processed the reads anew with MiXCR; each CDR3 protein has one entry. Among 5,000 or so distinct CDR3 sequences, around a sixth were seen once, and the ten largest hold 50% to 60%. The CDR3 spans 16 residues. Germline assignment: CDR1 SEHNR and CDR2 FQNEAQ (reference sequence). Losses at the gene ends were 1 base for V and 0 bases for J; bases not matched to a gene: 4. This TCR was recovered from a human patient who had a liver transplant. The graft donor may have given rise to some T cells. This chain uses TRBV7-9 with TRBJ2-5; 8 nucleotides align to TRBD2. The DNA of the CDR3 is TGTGCCAGCAGCTTAGGCGGTAGCGGGAACCAAGAGACCCAGTACTTC. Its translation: CASSLGGSGNQETQYF.